Listed below are T cell receptor beta chains from one sample, sequenced in a study of shared clonotypes between healthy human individuals. Data came from immunoSEQ multiplex PCR; TCRdb stores just in-frame clones and leaves some out. This table has about 1 million clones, about 70% appearing once. Sequenced: memory CD4+ T cells sorted from blood. These receptors were obtained from a man younger than 35 in good health. CDR3s include the opening cysteine and the closing phenylalanine or tryptophan. The order of the fields is J gene, clone size, D gene, V gene, CDR3 protein, CDR3 DNA. The D gene is left open where the match is weak. Clone size, where shown, is once, few, many, or a class for clones that have expanded.

>TRBJ1-5|-|-|TRBV6-6
CASRTREGLNQPQHF
TGTGCCAGCAGAACTAGGGAGGGACTGAATCAGCCCCAGCATTTT
>TRBJ2-2|-|-|TRBV7-8
CASSLDPGNTGELFF
TGTGCCAGCAGCTTAGATCCGGGGAACACCGGGGAGCTGTTTTTT
>TRBJ2-1|-|-|TRBV19
CASSMYRVVNNEQFF
TGTGCCAGTAGTATGTACAGGGTGGTGAACAATGAGCAGTTCTTC
>TRBJ1-1|-|-|TRBV4-2
CASSQGPYGTEAFF
TGTGCCAGCAGCCAAGGTCCGTATGGCACTGAAGCTTTCTTT
>TRBJ2-7|-|-|TRBV6-6
CASSYSAGTYEQYF
TGTGCCAGCAGTTACTCGGCAGGAACCTACGAGCAGTACTTC
>TRBJ1-6|-|TRBD1|TRBV7-2
CASRGQGVSSPLHF
TGTGCCAGCAGGGGGCAGGGGGTTAGTTCACCCCTCCACTTT
>TRBJ2-7|-|-|TRBV15
CATSREGLSYEQYF
TGTGCCACCAGCAGAGAGGGGCTCTCCTACGAGCAGTACTTC
>TRBJ2-5|-|-|TRBV9
CASSPVLGEETQYF
TGTGCCAGCAGCCCGGTCCTCGGGGAGGAGACCCAGTACTTC
>TRBJ2-1|-|TRBD1|TRBV7-9
CASSLSGGYNEQFF
TGTGCCAGCAGCTTATCAGGGGGATACAATGAGCAGTTCTTC
>TRBJ2-7|-|-|TRBV7-3
CASSRPGGEQYF
TGTGCCAGCAGCCGGCCGGGCGGCGAGCAGTACTTC
>TRBJ2-2|-|-|TRBV9
CASSVAGTTGELFF
TGTGCCAGCAGCGTAGCAGGGACCACCGGGGAGCTGTTTTTT
>TRBJ1-1|-|-|TRBV6-6
CASSYPSGGTEAFF
TGTGCCAGCAGTTACCCATCGGGTGGGACTGAAGCTTTCTTT
>TRBJ1-6|once|-|TRBV19
CASSIGRSRGNSPLHF
TGTGCCAGTAGTATCGGGCGGTCTCGAGGTAATTCACCCCTCCACTTT
>TRBJ2-5|-|TRBD2|TRBV4-3
CASSQGLAGAQETQYF
TGCGCCAGCAGCCAGGGACTAGCGGGAGCCCAAGAGACCCAGTACTTC
>TRBJ2-3|few|-|TRBV5-1
CASSLTDTQYF
TGCGCCAGCAGCCTCACAGATACGCAGTATTTT
>TRBJ2-5|-|TRBD2|TRBV7-6
CASSRTSLAGLETQYF
TGTGCCAGCAGCCGTACCTCACTAGCGGGATTAGAGACCCAGTACTTC
>TRBJ2-5|-|TRBD1|TRBV5-1
CASSDRGRETQYF
TGCGCCAGCAGCGACAGGGGTAGGGAGACCCAGTACTTC
>TRBJ2-7|-|TRBD1|TRBV30
CAWSVRGQGVSYEQYF
TGTGCCTGGAGTGTAAGGGGACAGGGGGTTTCCTACGAGCAGTACTTC
>TRBJ2-2|-|-|TRBV19
CASSTTTGELFF
TGTGCCAGTAGTACTACTACCGGGGAGCTGTTTTTT
>TRBJ2-3|-|TRBD1|TRBV7-2
CASSSQGAGDTQYF
TGTGCCAGCAGCTCCCAGGGGGCAGGAGATACGCAGTATTTT
>TRBJ1-2|-|-|TRBV6-1
CATSGSNYGYTF
TGTGCCACCTCAGGAAGTAACTATGGCTACACCTTC
>TRBJ2-1|-|-|TRBV15
CATSRVQGSYNEQFF
TGTGCCACCAGCAGAGTACAGGGCTCCTACAATGAGCAGTTCTTC
>TRBJ1-1|-|-|TRBV2
CASSTFKADTEAFF
TGTGCCAGCAGTACCTTCAAGGCGGACACTGAAGCTTTCTTT
>TRBJ2-7|-|TRBD1|TRBV4-1
CASSPFRTGLSYEQYF
TGCGCCAGCAGCCCCTTTAGGACAGGACTCTCCTACGAGCAGTACTTC
>TRBJ1-5|many|TRBD1|TRBV30
CAWSVSDRGQPQHF
TGTGCCTGGAGTGTCTCGGACAGGGGTCAGCCCCAGCATTTT
>TRBJ2-5|few|-|TRBV5-6
CASRYLETQYF
TGTGCCAGCAGGTATCTAGAGACCCAGTACTTC
>TRBJ1-3|-|-|TRBV11-2
CASSLGAPSGNTIYF
TGTGCCAGCAGCTTAGGGGCTCCCTCTGGAAACACCATATATTTT
>TRBJ2-5|-|TRBD2|TRBV4-2
CASSQTSGEYQETQYF
TGTGCCAGCAGCCAAACTAGCGGGGAGTACCAAGAGACCCAGTACTTC
>TRBJ2-7|-|-|TRBV30
CAWTQGGAGQYF
TGTGCCTGGACCCAAGGGGGAGCCGGGCAGTACTTC
>TRBJ2-3|-|-|TRBV7-9
CASSLNLVGEKDTQYF
TGTGCCAGCAGCTTAAATTTGGTGGGGGAGAAAGATACGCAGTATTTT
>TRBJ1-6|-|-|TRBV6-1
CASSEWFPLHF
TGTGCCAGCAGTGAATGGTTTCCTCTCCACTTT
>TRBJ2-7|-|-|TRBV6-1
CATGAPRVDEQYF
TGTGCCACCGGGGCCCCTCGGGTGGACGAGCAGTACTTC
>TRBJ2-7|few|TRBD2|TRBV6-1
CAHGSGGFYEQYF
TGTGCCCATGGGAGCGGGGGATTCTACGAGCAGTACTTC
>TRBJ2-1|-|-|TRBV6-6
CASSYTGYNEQFF
TGTGCCAGCAGTTACACAGGGTACAATGAGCAGTTCTTC
>TRBJ2-2|-|-|TRBV7-6
CASSRGTPNTGELFF
TGTGCCAGCAGCCGCGGGACACCGAACACCGGGGAGCTGTTTTTT
>TRBJ2-3|-|TRBD1|TRBV7-6
CASSYFPGQDTDTQYF
TGTGCCAGCAGCTATTTTCCGGGACAGGACACAGATACGCAGTATTTT
>TRBJ1-2|-|TRBD1|TRBV18
CASSPGQANYGYTF
TGTGCCAGCTCACCGGGACAGGCGAACTATGGCTACACCTTC
>TRBJ2-1|few|TRBD2|TRBV23-1
CASSQFPSGVYEQFF
TGCGCCAGCAGTCAATTTCCTAGCGGGGTCTATGAGCAGTTCTTC
>TRBJ2-1|-|-|TRBV7-9
CASSLKGLDNEQFF
TGTGCCAGCAGCTTAAAAGGACTTGACAATGAGCAGTTCTTC
>TRBJ2-1|-|-|TRBV30
CAWSQELAGSEQFF
TGTGCCTGGAGTCAAGAGTTGGCGGGAAGTGAGCAGTTCTTC
>TRBJ2-4|-|TRBD2|TRBV28
CASSPPGLAGHFAKNIQYF
TGTGCCAGCAGTCCCCCGGGACTAGCGGGGCATTTCGCCAAAAACATTCAGTACTTC
>TRBJ2-1|-|-|TRBV7-3
CASSASGASYNEQFF
TGTGCCAGCAGCGCCTCAGGGGCTTCCTACAATGAGCAGTTCTTC
>TRBJ2-7|-|-|TRBV6-1
CASSESQWQYF
TGTGCCAGCAGTGAATCACAGTGGCAGTACTTC
>TRBJ2-2|-|TRBD1|TRBV7-9
CASGDPGTANTGELFF
TGTGCCAGCGGTGATCCCGGGACAGCGAACACCGGGGAGCTGTTTTTT
>TRBJ1-4|-|TRBD1|TRBV29-1
CSVRQGPEKLFF
TGCAGCGTACGACAGGGTCCTGAAAAACTGTTTTTT
>TRBJ2-1|once|TRBD2|TRBV2
CASSATSGRGNEQFF
TGTGCCAGCAGTGCGACTAGCGGGAGAGGCAATGAGCAGTTCTTC
>TRBJ2-7|-|-|TRBV10-3
CAISESSTGYYEQYF
TGTGCCATCAGTGAGTCATCTACAGGGTACTACGAGCAGTACTTC
>TRBJ1-1|-|-|TRBV2
CASTTEGNTEAFF
TGTGCCTCGACTACTGAGGGAAACACTGAAGCTTTCTTT
>TRBJ2-5|-|TRBD2|TRBV30
CAWSWLAGGETQYF
TGTGCCTGGAGTTGGCTAGCGGGGGGAGAGACCCAGTACTTC